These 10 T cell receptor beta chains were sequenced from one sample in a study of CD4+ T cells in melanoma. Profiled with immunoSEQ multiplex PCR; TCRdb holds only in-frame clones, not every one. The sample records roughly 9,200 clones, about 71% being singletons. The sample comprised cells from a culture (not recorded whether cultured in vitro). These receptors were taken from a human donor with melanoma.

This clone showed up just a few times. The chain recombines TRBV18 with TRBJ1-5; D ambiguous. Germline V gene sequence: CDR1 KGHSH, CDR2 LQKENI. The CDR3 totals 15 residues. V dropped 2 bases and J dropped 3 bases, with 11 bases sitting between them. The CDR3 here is CASSPGAGYNQPQHF. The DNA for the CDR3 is TGTGCCAGCTCACCAGGAGCCGGCTACAATCAGCCCCAGCATTTT.

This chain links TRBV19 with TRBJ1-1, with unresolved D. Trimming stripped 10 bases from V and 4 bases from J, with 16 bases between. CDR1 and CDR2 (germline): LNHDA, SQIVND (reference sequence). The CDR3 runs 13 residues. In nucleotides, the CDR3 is TGTGCCACCCGACCCGGAGAGTTCACTGAAGCTTTCTTT. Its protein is CATRPGEFTEAFF.

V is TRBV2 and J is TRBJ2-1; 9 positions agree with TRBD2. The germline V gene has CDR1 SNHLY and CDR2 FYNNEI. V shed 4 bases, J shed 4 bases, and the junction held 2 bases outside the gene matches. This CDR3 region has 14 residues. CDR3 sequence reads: CASSVLAGYNEQFF. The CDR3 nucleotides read TGTGCCAGCAGTGTTCTAGCGGGGTACAATGAGCAGTTCTTC.

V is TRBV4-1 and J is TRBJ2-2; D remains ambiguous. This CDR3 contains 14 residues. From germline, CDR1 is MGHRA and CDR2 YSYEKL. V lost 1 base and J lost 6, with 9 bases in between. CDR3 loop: CASSQGYIAGELFF. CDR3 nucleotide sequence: TGCGCCAGCAGCCAAGGATACATAGCCGGGGAGCTGTTTTTT.

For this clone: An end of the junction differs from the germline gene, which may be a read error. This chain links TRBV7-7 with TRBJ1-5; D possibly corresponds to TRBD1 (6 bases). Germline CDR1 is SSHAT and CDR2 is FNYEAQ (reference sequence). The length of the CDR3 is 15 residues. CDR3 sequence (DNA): TGTGCTAGCAGCCAAAACAGGGAGAACAATCAGCCCCAGCATTTT. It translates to CASSQNRENNQPQHF. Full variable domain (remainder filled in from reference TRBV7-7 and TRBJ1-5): GAGVSQSPRYKVTKRGQDVTLRCDPISSHATLYWYQQALGQGPEFLTYFNYEAQPDKSGLPSDRFSAERPEGSISTLTIQRTEQRDSAMYRCASSQNRENNQPQHFGDGTRLSIL.

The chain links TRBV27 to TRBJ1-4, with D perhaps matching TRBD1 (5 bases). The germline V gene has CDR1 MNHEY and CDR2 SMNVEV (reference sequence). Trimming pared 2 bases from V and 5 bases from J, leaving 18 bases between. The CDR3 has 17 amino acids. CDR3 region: CASSLRGGRLENEKLFF. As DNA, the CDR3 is TGTGCCAGCAGTTTAAGGGGAGGGAGGTTAGAGAATGAAAAACTGTTTTTT.

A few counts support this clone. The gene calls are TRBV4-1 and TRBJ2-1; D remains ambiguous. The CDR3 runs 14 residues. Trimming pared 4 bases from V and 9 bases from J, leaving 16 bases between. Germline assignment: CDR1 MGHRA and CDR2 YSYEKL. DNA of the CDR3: TGCGCCAGCAGCCCCCTTAATTCCGGGCCTGAGCAGTTCTTC. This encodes CASSPLNSGPEQFF.

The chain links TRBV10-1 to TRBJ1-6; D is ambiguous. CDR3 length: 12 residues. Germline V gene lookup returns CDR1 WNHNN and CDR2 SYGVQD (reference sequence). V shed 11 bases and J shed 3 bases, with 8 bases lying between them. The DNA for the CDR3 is TGCGCCGGGTGGGACTATAATTCACCCCTCCACTTT. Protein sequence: CAGWDYNSPLHF.

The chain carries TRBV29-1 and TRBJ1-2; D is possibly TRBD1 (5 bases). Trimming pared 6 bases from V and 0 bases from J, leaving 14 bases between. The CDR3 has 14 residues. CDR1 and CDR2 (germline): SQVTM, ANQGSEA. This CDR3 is CSVRTGITNYGYTF. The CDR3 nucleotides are TGCAGCGTGAGAACAGGAATTACTAACTATGGCTACACCTTC. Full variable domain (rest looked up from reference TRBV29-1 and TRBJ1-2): SAVISQKPSRDICQRGTSLTIQCQVDSQVTMMFWYRQQPGQSLTLIATANQGSEATYESGFVIDKFPISRPNLTFSTLTVSNMSPEDSSIYLCSVRTGITNYGYTFGSGTRLTVV.

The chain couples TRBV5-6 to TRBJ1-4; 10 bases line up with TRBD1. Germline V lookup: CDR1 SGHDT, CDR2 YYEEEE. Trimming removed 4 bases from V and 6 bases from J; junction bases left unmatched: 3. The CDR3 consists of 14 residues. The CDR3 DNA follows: TGTGCCAGCAGCCAGACAGGGGGCGATGAAAAACTGTTTTTT. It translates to CASSQTGGDEKLFF.